Each of the 2 T cell receptor beta chains below was sequenced from the same sample in a study of blood T cell repertoires in COVID-19. Sequencing used immunoSEQ multiplex PCR; TCRdb keeps in-frame clones, though not all of them. The table shows tens of thousands of clones, with about 87% occurring only once. Material for sequencing was peripheral blood. All receptors come from a human donor in a cohort sampled during active COVID-19.

The rearrangement joins TRBV7-8 to TRBJ2-7, with a weak D call TRBD2 (6 bases). Trimming removed 4 bases at V and 2 bases at J, with 18 bases between. From germline, CDR1 is SGHVS and CDR2 FQNEAQ. The CDR3 spans 16 residues. The chain's CDR3 is CASSYRTGLATYEQYF. The CDR3 coding sequence is TGTGCCAGCAGCTACAGAACGGGACTGGCAACCTACGAGCAGTACTTC. Complete variable domain (other parts from reference TRBV7-8 and TRBJ2-7): GAGVSQSPRYKVAKRGQDVALRCDPISGHVSLFWYQQALGQGPEFLTYFQNEAQLDKSGLPSDRFFAERPEGSVSTLKIQRTQQEDSAVYLCASSYRTGLATYEQYFGPGTRLTVT.

The chain uses TRBV19 and TRBJ2-5, with 7 bases fitting TRBD1. Germline assignment: CDR1 LNHDA and CDR2 SQIVND (reference sequence). V was clipped by 4 bases and J by 5 bases; unmatched bases: 7. CDR3 size: 14 residues. The CDR3, as DNA: TGTGCCAGTAGTAGGCAGGGGGTTCGGGAGACCCAGTACTTC. The encoded protein is CASSRQGVRETQYF.